This entry describes one TCR beta chain. As handled by the study authors: Reference gene primer amplification in the assay estimated nucleated cell counts. Repertoires were generated with immunoSEQ multiplex PCR, while TCRdb's copy carries only in-frame clones and drops some. V, J and clone size derive from that table, while D and trimming were established from the DNA sequence. The sample comprises roughly 130,000 clones, around 80% of which are singletons, and approximately 1.8% rests with the top ten. The data originate from a study of blood T cell repertoires in COVID-19. For the study at large: Acute and convalescent COVID-19 samples came from the United States, Italy and Spain. PBMCs, B-cell-depleted T cells, or T cells provided the cDNA or gDNA that made up the material.

This CDR3 has 13 residues. Between the trimmed V and J ends, which lost 6 bases and 1 base, there was a span of 5 bases. Germline values: CDR1 SGHKS, CDR2 YYEKEE (reference sequence). This sequence joins TRBV5-5 and TRBJ2-6; D uncertain. Sequenced sample: peripheral blood. This TCR was recovered from a man between 65 and 85 years old with acute or convalescent COVID-19. Here the CDR3 DNA reads TGTGCCAGCACCCAGTCTGGGGCCAACGTCCTGACTTTC. It translates to CASTQSGANVLTF.